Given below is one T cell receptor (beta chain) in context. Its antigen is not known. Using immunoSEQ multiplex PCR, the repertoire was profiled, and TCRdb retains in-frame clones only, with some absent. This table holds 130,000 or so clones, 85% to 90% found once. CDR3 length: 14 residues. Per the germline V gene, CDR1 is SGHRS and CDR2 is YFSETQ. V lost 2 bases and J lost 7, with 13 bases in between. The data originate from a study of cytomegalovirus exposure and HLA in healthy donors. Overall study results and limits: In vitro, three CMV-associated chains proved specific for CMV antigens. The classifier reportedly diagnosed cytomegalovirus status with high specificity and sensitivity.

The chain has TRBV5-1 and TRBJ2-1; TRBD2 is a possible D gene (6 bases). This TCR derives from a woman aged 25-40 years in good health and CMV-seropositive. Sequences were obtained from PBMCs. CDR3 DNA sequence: TGCGCCAGCAGCTTTAGGGACTGGTTAAATGAGCAGTTCTTC. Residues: CASSFRDWLNEQFF. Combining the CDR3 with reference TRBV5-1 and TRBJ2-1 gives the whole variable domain KAGVTQTPRYLIKTRGQQVTLSCSPISGHRSVSWYQQTPGQGLQFLFEYFSETQRNKGNFPGRFSGRQFSNSRSEMNVSTLELGDSALYLCASSFRDWLNEQFFGPGTRLTVL.